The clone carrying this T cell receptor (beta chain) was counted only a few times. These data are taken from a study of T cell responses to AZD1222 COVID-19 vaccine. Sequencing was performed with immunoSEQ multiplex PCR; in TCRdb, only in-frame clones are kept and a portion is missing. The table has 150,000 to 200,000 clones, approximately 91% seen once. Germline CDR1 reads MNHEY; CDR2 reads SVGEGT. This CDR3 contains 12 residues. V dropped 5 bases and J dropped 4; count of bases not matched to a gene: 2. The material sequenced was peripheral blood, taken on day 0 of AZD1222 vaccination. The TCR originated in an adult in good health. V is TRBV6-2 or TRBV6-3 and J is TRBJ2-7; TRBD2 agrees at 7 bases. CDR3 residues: CASSGGRYEQYF. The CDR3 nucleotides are TGTGCCAGCAGTGGCGGGAGATACGAGCAGTACTTC.